Shown below are 20 T cell receptor beta chains from a single sample sequenced in a study of cytomegalovirus exposure and HLA in healthy donors. The PCR ran on 60 Vbeta and 13 Jbeta primers. Libraries were prepared by immunoSEQ multiplex PCR; TCRdb keeps only in-frame clonotypes and omits some of them. The data contain about 110,000 clones, about four fifths of them seen just once; the ten biggest clones take up around 2.1%. The sequenced sample consisted of PBMCs. These receptors all stem from a woman aged 25 to 45 in good health and CMV-seronegative.

The CDR3 spells CASSSGGSSTDTQYF. CDR3 bases: TGTGCCAGCAGCTCTGGAGGCTCTAGCACAGATACGCAGTATTTT. The chain has TRBV9 and TRBJ2-3; a weak D match, TRBD2 (5 bases). The V gene lost 4 bases and the J gene lost 0 bases, with 12 bases spanning the gap. This CDR3 region has 15 residues. In germline, CDR1 is SGDLS, CDR2 YYNGEE.

This clone was seen a few times. The chain uses TRBV11-2 and TRBJ2-1, with 8 positions matching TRBD2. Germline-derived CDR1 and CDR2 are SGHAT and FQNNGV. V was clipped by 5 bases and J by 4 bases; unmatched bases: 7. This CDR3 is built from 15 residues. The CDR3 sequence is CASSGLAGPYNEQFF. The DNA of the CDR3 is TGTGCCAGCAGCGGTCTAGCGGGCCCGTACAATGAGCAGTTCTTC.

The sample holds one count of this clone. The chain is built from TRBV7-6 and TRBJ2-5; TRBD1 agrees at 7 bases. Germline assignment: CDR1 SGHVS and CDR2 FNYEAQ. This CDR3 comprises 16 residues. V was pared by 5 bases and J by 5 bases, with 14 bases of the junction left unmatched. CDR3 bases: TGTGCCAGCAGCACGTCTGACAGAGGGGGCCGGGAGACCCAGTACTTC. As protein: CASSTSDRGGRETQYF.

The genes are TRBV19 and TRBJ2-7; 7 bases agree with TRBD1. Germline V gives CDR1 LNHDA, CDR2 SQIVND (reference sequence). V shed 0 bases and J 5 bases; nucleotides not matched to a gene: 10. CDR3 length: 16 residues. The CDR3 region has the DNA TGTGCCAGTAGTATAGATCGTAGTACAAGGGGGCACGAGCAGTACTTC. This sequence encodes CASSIDRSTRGHEQYF.

This clone has only one observation. The chain carries TRBV15 and TRBJ1-6, with TRBD1 matching 9 bases. Unmatched junction bases numbered 3, after V lost 5 bases and J lost 7 bases. There are 14 residues in the CDR3. Germline CDR1 is LNHNV and CDR2 is YYDKDF (reference sequence). CDR3 DNA: TGTGCCACCAGCGGCGGGACAGGGAATTCACCCCTCCACTTT. Translating gives CATSGGTGNSPLHF.

The count of this clone is one. CDR3 loop: CASSLGWGQNTGELFF. For the CDR3, the DNA is TGTGCCAGCAGCTTAGGTTGGGGGCAGAACACCGGGGAGCTGTTTTTT. The chain joins TRBV11-2 to TRBJ2-2, with D possibly being TRBD1 (6 bases). Germline V gene data show CDR1 as SGHAT and CDR2 as FQNNGV. The CDR3 length is 16 residues. V lost 1 base, J lost 1 base, and 10 bases lay in between.

V gene TRBV7-9 combines with J gene TRBJ2-5, with TRBD2 matching over 8 bases. Germline CDR1 is SEHNR and CDR2 is FQNEAQ (reference sequence). The CDR3 covers 14 residues. Germline trimming cut 4 bases from V and 5 bases from J; bases unmatched to any gene: 6. CDR3: CASSWGLGVETQYF. CDR3 coding DNA: TGTGCCAGCAGCTGGGGACTAGGAGTGGAGACCCAGTACTTC.

This chain uses TRBV2 with TRBJ2-3; 9 bases line up with TRBD2. J gave up 2 bases and V 7 bases, and 13 bases lay outside the gene matches. The germline V gene has CDR1 SNHLY and CDR2 FYNNEI. CDR3 length: 17 amino acids. The CDR3 spells CASKTSGPSRFTDTQYF. CDR3 bases: TGTGCCAGCAAAACTAGCGGGCCTTCCCGATTCACAGATACGCAGTATTTT. Supplemented by reference TRBV2 and TRBJ2-3, the full variable domain reads EPEVTQTPSHQVTQMGQEVILRCVPISNHLYFYWYRQILGQKVEFLVSFYNNEISEKSEIFDDQFSVERPDGSNFTLKIRSTKLEDSAMYFCASKTSGPSRFTDTQYFGPGTRLTVL.

This clone was found a few times. V and J are TRBV4-3 and TRBJ1-2; TRBD1 is a possible D gene (6 bases). This CDR3 is built from 16 residues. The V gene's germline CDR1 is LGHNA and CDR2 YSLEER. The V end was cut by 0 bases, the J end by 4 bases, with 15 bases between. The CDR3 DNA reads TGCGCCAGCAGCCAAGATCTTTCAGGGGCCTTCTATGGCTACACCTTC. This gives the protein CASSQDLSGAFYGYTF.

V usage is TRBV9 and J usage is TRBJ2-1, with 7 positions matching TRBD2. The ends lost 6 bases at V and 6 bases at J; junction bases unmatched: 9. The CDR3 runs 14 residues. Germline V gene data show CDR1 as SGDLS and CDR2 as YYNGEE. The CDR3 sequence: CASTKLAIANEQFF. CDR3 sequence (DNA): TGTGCCAGCACCAAACTAGCGATTGCCAATGAGCAGTTCTTC.

CDR3 in DNA: TGTGCCAGCAGCCAAACCGCGACAGCCAGTGGCACTGAAGCTTTCTTT. Translating it yields CASSQTATASGTEAFF. This chain connects TRBV7-9 to TRBJ1-1; D may be TRBD1 (5 bases). Trimming cost V 5 bases and J 4 bases, with 20 bases left between them. The CDR3 runs 16 residues. The germline CDR1 and CDR2 sequences are SEHNR and FQNEAQ (reference sequence).

The V and J genes are TRBV4-1 and TRBJ2-1; a possible D gene is TRBD2 (6 bases). The CDR3 covers 18 residues. The germline V gene has CDR1 MGHRA and CDR2 YSYEKL. Deletions cut 0 bases from V and 8 bases from J, with 23 bases between. CDR3 amino acids: CASSQESGTGLLFHEQFF. CDR3 in DNA: TGCGCCAGCAGCCAAGAATCCGGAACGGGACTGCTGTTTCATGAGCAGTTCTTC.

This sequence joins TRBV6-5 and TRBJ1-2, with 9 bases that match TRBD1. V gave up 8 bases and J gave up 0 bases; unmatched junction bases: 4. The length of the CDR3 is 14 residues. Germline V CDR1 and CDR2: MNHEY, SVGAGI. CDR3 sequence reads: CASGQGPTNYGYTF. CDR3 coding DNA: TGTGCCAGCGGACAGGGGCCCACTAACTATGGCTACACCTTC.

J is TRBJ2-2 and V is TRBV5-6; 13 bases match TRBD2. The CDR3 consists of 19 residues. Germline assignment: CDR1 SGHDT and CDR2 YYEEEE. With 3 bases clipped from V and 5 bases from J, the junction kept 13 bases outside the gene matches. CDR3 DNA: TGTGCCAGCAGCTCTGGGGGGCCGGGACTAGCGGGAAGGACCGGGGAGCTGTTTTTT. It encodes CASSSGGPGLAGRTGELFF. The full variable domain, in which reference TRBV5-6 and TRBJ2-2 provide the parts outside the CDR3, is DAGVTQSPTHLIKTRGQQVTLRCSPKSGHDTVSWYQQALGQGPQFIFQYYEEEERQRGNFPDRFSGHQFPNYSSELNVNALLLGDSALYLCASSSGGPGLAGRTGELFFGEGSRLTVL.

The chain links TRBV7-2 to TRBJ2-1; TRBD2 matches at 12 bases. CDR1 and CDR2 (germline): SGHTA, FQGNSA. V lost 6 bases and J lost 10; bases outside the gene matches: 10. There are 15 residues in the CDR3. CDR3 in amino acids: CASRKTSGREREQFF. The CDR3 DNA reads TGTGCCAGCAGAAAGACTAGCGGGAGAGAAAGAGAGCAGTTCTTC.

The chain employs TRBV25-1 and TRBJ1-1; TRBD1 matches 7 bases. In germline, CDR1 is MGHDK, CDR2 SYGVNS. The CDR3 runs to 14 residues. With V trimmed by 5 bases and J by 3 bases, 6 bases remained unmatched. CDR3 DNA: TGTGCCAGCAGTAAGGGGGCGGGTCACACTGAAGCTTTCTTT. It is translated as CASSKGAGHTEAFF.

This clone appeared once. The chain has TRBV9 and TRBJ2-5; D possibly corresponds to TRBD2 (7 bases). CDR1 and CDR2 (germline): SGDLS, YYNGEE. V was trimmed by 4 bases and J by 11 bases, leaving 30 bases between them. The CDR3 sequence is 17 residues long. The chain's CDR3 is CASSPIWGGEGDFEQYF. The CDR3 DNA reads as TGTGCCAGCAGCCCGATCTGGGGGGGAGAGGGGGATTTTGAGCAGTACTTC. Full variable domain (rest looked up from reference TRBV9 and TRBJ2-5): DSGVTQTPKHLITATGQRVTLRCSPRSGDLSVYWYQQSLDQGLQFLIQYYNGEERAKGNILERFSAQQFPDLHSELNLSSLELGDSALYFCASSPIWGGEGDFEQYFGPGTRLLVL.

The rearrangement links TRBV28 to TRBJ1-1; TRBD1 aligns across 7 bases. CDR1 and CDR2 from the germline V gene are MDHEN and SYDVKM. V shed 6 bases and J 0 bases; nucleotides not matched to a gene: 4. The CDR3 runs 14 residues. CDR3 residues: CASRGGQMNTEAFF. In DNA, the CDR3 is TGTGCCAGCAGGGGGGGACAGATGAACACTGAAGCTTTCTTT.

The genes are TRBV14 and TRBJ2-1; TRBD2 might be the D (8 bases). Germline CDR1 and CDR2: SGHDN and FVKESK. With 3 bases removed from V and 2 bases from J, the gap between germline ends came to 17 bases. This CDR3 comprises 17 residues. This chain's CDR3 is CASSQDRGRGAYNEQFF. The DNA for the CDR3 is TGTGCCAGCAGCCAGGATAGGGGGCGGGGGGCCTACAATGAGCAGTTCTTC.

This clone was recorded once. The chain carries TRBV27 and TRBJ2-5; unclear D gene. The DNA end lines up better with TRBJ2-7; the J call may be wrong. The CDR3 has 13 residues. Germline V gene lookup returns CDR1 MNHEY and CDR2 SMNVEV (reference sequence). The CDR3 region is CASSFGANYEQYF. The DNA of the CDR3 is TGTGCCAGCAGTTTTGGTGCCAACTACGAGCAGTACTTC.